The rows below give T cell receptor beta chains drawn from one sample of a study of shared clonotypes between healthy human individuals. Some clones are missing from TCRdb's copy, which holds only in-frame ones; the method was immunoSEQ multiplex PCR. Here the sample spans some 2 million clones, 85% to 95% being singletons. Material: naive CD4+ T cells sorted from blood. The receptor set was obtained from a young man in good health. Both conserved end residues are part of each CDR3. A D gene is named only where the DNA matches it firmly. Clone size, where shown, is once, few, many, or a class for clones that have expanded.

d_call	clone_size	v_call	j_call	cdr3_nt	cdr3_aa
TRBD1	.	TRBV19	TRBJ1-6	TGTGCCAGTAGTATAGCGCCCGGGACAGGGGGCCCGCCCCTCCACTTT	CASSIAPGTGGPPLHF
TRBD1	.	TRBV25-1	TRBJ1-6	TGTGCCAGCAGTGAAGGGGACAGGGATTCTTCACCCCTCCACTTT	CASSEGDRDSSPLHF
TRBD1	.	TRBV5-4	TRBJ2-7	TGTGCCAGCAGAGGACAGGGTAGCTACGAGCAGTACTTC	CASRGQGSYEQYF
TRBD1	.	TRBV5-1	TRBJ1-4	TGCGCCAGCAGCTTCGGACAGGGGCGGGGGGAAAAACTGTTTTTT	CASSFGQGRGEKLFF
.	once	TRBV28	TRBJ2-7	TGTGCCAGCAGTCCCGATCTGGGGGAGCAGTACTTC	CASSPDLGEQYF
.	.	TRBV30	TRBJ1-3	TGTGCCTGGAGTGCTTCCTCAGACACCATATATTTT	CAWSASSDTIYF
.	.	TRBV6-5	TRBJ1-2	TGCGCCAGCAGTTACGGCGGATATGGCTACACCTTC	CASSYGGYGYTF
.	.	TRBV6-6	TRBJ2-7	TGTGCCAGCAGTTACGGGTCTAACAACGGGTACGAGCAGTACTTC	CASSYGSNNGYEQYF
TRBD1	.	TRBV28	TRBJ1-2	TGTGCCAGCAGTCCCGCCTCCAAGGACAGGGGTTTATACACCTTC	CASSPASKDRGLYTF
.	.	TRBV30	TRBJ2-3	TGTGCCTGGCCCCCCTCACGGAAGGACACCACAGATACGCAGTATTTT	CAWPPSRKDTTDTQYF
.	.	TRBV5-1	TRBJ2-2	TGCGCCAGCAGCTTAGAGGGAGTGAACACCGGGGAGCTGTTTTTT	CASSLEGVNTGELFF
TRBD1	.	TRBV7-8	TRBJ2-2	TGTGCCAGCAGCTTAACGCTCGACAGGGGGTTTACCGGGGAGCTGTTTTTT	CASSLTLDRGFTGELFF
.	.	TRBV5-8	TRBJ2-3	TGTGCCAGCAGCTTGGAACTAGTAGGCACAGATACGCAGTATTTT	CASSLELVGTDTQYF
TRBD1	.	TRBV11-2	TRBJ2-5	TGTGCCAGCAGCCTTGGACAGGCCGCACAAGAGACCCAGTACTTC	CASSLGQAAQETQYF
.	once	TRBV21-1	TRBJ2-7	TGTGCCAGCAGCTTTCGGGGGAGGGGCGGTGAGCAGTACTTC	CASSFRGRGGEQYF
.	.	TRBV7-2	TRBJ2-3	TGTGCCAGCAGCTTACAGGGACGGAGGGACACAGATACGCAGTATTTT	CASSLQGRRDTDTQYF
TRBD1	.	TRBV2	TRBJ2-3	TGTGCCAGCAGCCCACAGGGGCTTGGGGCAGATACGCAGTATTTT	CASSPQGLGADTQYF
.	.	TRBV2	TRBJ1-5	TGTGCCAGCAGTGTGGGGGTTCAGCCCCAGCATTTT	CASSVGVQPQHF
.	.	TRBV7-3	TRBJ2-3	TGTGCCAGCAGCAACGACGAATTCGATACGCAGTATTTT	CASSNDEFDTQYF
.	once	TRBV7-2	TRBJ1-1	TGTGCCAGCAGCTTAATCGCAGGGCCCAACACTGAAGCTTTCTTT	CASSLIAGPNTEAFF
TRBD1	.	TRBV5-1	TRBJ2-7	TGCGCCAGCAGCGACAGGGGTGCCGAGTCCTACGAGCAGTACTTC	CASSDRGAESYEQYF
.	.	TRBV10-1	TRBJ2-2	TGCGCCAGCAGTGACGGTAGCGGGAACACCGGGGAGCTGTTTTTT	CASSDGSGNTGELFF
.	.	TRBV27	TRBJ1-1	TGTGCCAGCAGGCGGACTGGGACTGAAGCTTTCTTT	CASRRTGTEAFF
.	.	TRBV7-2	TRBJ1-1	TGTGCCAGCAGCTTCATTCAAGAGATGAACACTGAAGCTTTCTTT	CASSFIQEMNTEAFF
.	.	TRBV7-2	TRBJ1-1	TGTGCCAGCAGCGTATCCCCCCTAGGGAACACTGAAGCTTTCTTT	CASSVSPLGNTEAFF
.	.	TRBV30	TRBJ2-2	TGTGCCTGGGACCAGAACACCGGGGAGCTGTTTTTT	CAWDQNTGELFF
TRBD1	.	TRBV2	TRBJ1-4	TGTGCCAGCAGTAGAGACAGGGGGAGCGAAAAACTGTTTTTT	CASSRDRGSEKLFF
.	.	TRBV7-3	TRBJ2-3	TGTGCCAGCGCCTACAGAGGGGGTAGCACAGATACGCAGTATTTT	CASAYRGGSTDTQYF
.	few	TRBV6-1	TRBJ2-7	TGTGCCAGCAGTGCTACCGGGACGGCGAGCTCCTACGAGCAGTACTTC	CASSATGTASSYEQYF
.	.	TRBV28	TRBJ1-3	TGTGCCAGCCAACGGGGGGTTTCTGGAAACACCATATATTTT	CASQRGVSGNTIYF
TRBD1	.	TRBV6-1	TRBJ1-3	TGTGCCAGCCTAATAGACAGGGGAGTCGGAAACACCATATATTTT	CASLIDRGVGNTIYF
.	.	TRBV5-6	TRBJ2-7	TGTGCCAGCAGCTTGGAGGGTAAGGGGCTCGGGGTCCTAACCTACGAGCAGTACTTC	CASSLEGKGLGVLTYEQYF
.	.	TRBV5-1	TRBJ1-3	TGCGCCAGCAGCTTGGGAGCAGCTGGAAACACCATATATTTT	CASSLGAAGNTIYF
TRBD1	.	TRBV10-3	TRBJ2-3	TGTGCCATCGGACAGGGCCCTACTACTAGCACAGATACGCAGTATTTT	CAIGQGPTTSTDTQYF
TRBD1	.	TRBV5-4	TRBJ2-7	TGTGCCAGCAGCTTTATCGGGACAGGGGGCTACGAGCAGTACTTC	CASSFIGTGGYEQYF
.	.	TRBV7-2	TRBJ2-7	TGTGCCAGCAGCTTAAATGTTGGCGGAGCCCCCTACGAGCAGTACTTC	CASSLNVGGAPYEQYF
.	once	TRBV30	TRBJ1-6	TGTGCCTGGGGTTTAGGCCTGGGGAATTCACCCCTCCACTTT	CAWGLGLGNSPLHF
.	.	TRBV28	TRBJ1-2	TGTGCCACAGGGGAGATGGGTGGCTACACCTTC	CATGEMGGYTF
TRBD1	.	TRBV4-1	TRBJ1-4	TGCGCCAGCAGCCAAGAGTTCGGGACAGGGATAAATGAAAAACTGTTTTTT	CASSQEFGTGINEKLFF
.	.	TRBV5-1	TRBJ2-5	TGCGCCAGCAGCTTAAGGGGAAGAGAGACCCAGTACTTC	CASSLRGRETQYF